This paragraph reports one T cell receptor (beta chain). Stated treatment: randomized to nivolumab then ipilimumab (arm A) or the reverse (arm B). Sorted cells were live CD3+CD8+, lacking CD19 and CD56, from PBMCs. The data are from a study of sequential checkpoint blockade in melanoma. The CDR3 is made up of 15 amino acids. V was pared by 7 bases and J by 2 bases, with 18 bases between. Germline lookup yields CDR1 SGHRS and CDR2 YFSETQ. Produced via immunoSEQ multiplex PCR; TCRdb's table is partial and in-frame only. This sample yields about 11,000 clones, of which around 84% are seen a single time; approximately 11% belongs to the top ten.

This receptor was obtained from a human donor with melanoma. Here the sequenced sample was CD8+ T cells sorted from blood (inferred from file names), taken from a patient given nivolumab and ipilimumab in sequence. This sequence joins TRBV5-1 and TRBJ1-1, with D possibly TRBD1 on 6 matching bases. The CDR3 region is CASSPGGALNTEAFF. Here the CDR3 DNA reads TGCGCCAGCTCCCCGGGGGGGGCACTCAACACTGAAGCTTTCTTT.